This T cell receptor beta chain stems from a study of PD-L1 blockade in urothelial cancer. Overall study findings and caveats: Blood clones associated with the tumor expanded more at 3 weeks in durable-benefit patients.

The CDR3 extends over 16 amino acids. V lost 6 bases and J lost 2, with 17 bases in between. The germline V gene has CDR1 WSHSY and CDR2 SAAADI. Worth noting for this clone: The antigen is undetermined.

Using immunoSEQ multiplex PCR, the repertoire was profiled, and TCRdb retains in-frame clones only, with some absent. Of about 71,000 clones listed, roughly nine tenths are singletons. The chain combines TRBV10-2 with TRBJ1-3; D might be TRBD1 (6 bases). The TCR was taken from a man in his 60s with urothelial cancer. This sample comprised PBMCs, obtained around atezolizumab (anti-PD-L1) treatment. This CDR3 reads CASRPLTGSTGNTIYF. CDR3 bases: TGCGCCAGCAGGCCCCTAACAGGGTCGACTGGAAACACCATATATTTT.